This T cell receptor (beta chain) was found in a study of radiotherapy plus CTLA-4 blockade in lung cancer. Study in general: An objective response was seen in about 18% of patients, and disease control in less than 35%.

Study-wide results and caveats: In blood, after radiotherapy plus ipilimumab, tumor-derived TCR clones expanded. Reported findings show early blood T cell clone dynamics, with interferon-beta, best predicted response.

The repertoire was sequenced with immunoSEQ multiplex PCR; TCRdb's copy has only in-frame clones and lacks some. The data show more than 100,000 clones, 90% seen once. People whose metastatic non-small-cell lung cancer was chemo-refractory got focal radiation along with CTLA-4 blockade by ipilimumab. Concerning this clone itself: Its specificity is not known.

The sample in question was peripheral blood, obtained from a patient treated with radiotherapy plus ipilimumab. The clonotype was recovered from a human donor with non-small cell lung cancer that progressed on radiotherapy plus ipilimumab.

The CDR3 reads CASSPRRLAGYQETQYF. CDR3 nucleotide sequence: TGTGCCAGCAGCCCCCGCCGACTAGCGGGCTACCAAGAGACCCAGTACTTC. The chain uses TRBV11-3 and TRBJ2-5; TRBD2 agrees at 10 bases. The CDR3 contains 17 residues. J lost 0 bases, V lost 5 bases, and 9 bases had no gene match. CDR1 and CDR2 (germline): SGHNT, YENEEA.